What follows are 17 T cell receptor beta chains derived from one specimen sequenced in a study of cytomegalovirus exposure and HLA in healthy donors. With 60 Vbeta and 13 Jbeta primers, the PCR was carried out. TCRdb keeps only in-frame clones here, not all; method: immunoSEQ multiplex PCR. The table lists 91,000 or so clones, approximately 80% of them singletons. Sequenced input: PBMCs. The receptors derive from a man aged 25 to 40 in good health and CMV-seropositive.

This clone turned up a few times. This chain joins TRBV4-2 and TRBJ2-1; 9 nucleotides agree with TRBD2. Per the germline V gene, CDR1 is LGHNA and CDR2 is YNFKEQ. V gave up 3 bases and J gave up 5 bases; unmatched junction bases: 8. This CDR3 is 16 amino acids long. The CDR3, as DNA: TGTGCCAGCAGCCACAGCGGGGGGACCCCGGACAATGAGCAGTTCTTC. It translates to CASSHSGGTPDNEQFF.

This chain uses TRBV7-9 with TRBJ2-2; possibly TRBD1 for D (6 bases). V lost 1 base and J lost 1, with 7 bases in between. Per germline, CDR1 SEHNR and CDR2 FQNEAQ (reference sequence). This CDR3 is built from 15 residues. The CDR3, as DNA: TGTGCCAGCAGCTTAGGGACAGTGAACACCGGGGAGCTGTTTTTT. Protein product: CASSLGTVNTGELFF.

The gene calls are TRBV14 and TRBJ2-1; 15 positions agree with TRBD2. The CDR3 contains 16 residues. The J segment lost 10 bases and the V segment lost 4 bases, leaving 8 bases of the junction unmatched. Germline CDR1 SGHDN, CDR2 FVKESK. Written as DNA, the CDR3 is TGTGCCAGCAGCCGGCTCGGACTAGCGGGGGGGTCAGAGCAGTTCTTC. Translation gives CASSRLGLAGGSEQFF.

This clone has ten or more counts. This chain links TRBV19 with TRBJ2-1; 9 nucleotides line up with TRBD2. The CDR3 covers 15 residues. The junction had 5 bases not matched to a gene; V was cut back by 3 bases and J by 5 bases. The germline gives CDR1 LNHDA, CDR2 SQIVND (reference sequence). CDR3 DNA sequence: TGTGCCAGTAGTATCTTGGGCGGGGGGGACAATGAGCAGTTCTTC. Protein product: CASSILGGGDNEQFF.

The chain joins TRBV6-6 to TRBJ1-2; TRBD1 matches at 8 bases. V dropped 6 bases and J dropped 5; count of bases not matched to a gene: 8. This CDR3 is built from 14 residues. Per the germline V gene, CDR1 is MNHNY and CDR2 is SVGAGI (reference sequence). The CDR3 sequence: CASRTPGQAYGYTF. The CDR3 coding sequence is TGTGCCAGCAGAACACCGGGACAGGCTTATGGCTACACCTTC.

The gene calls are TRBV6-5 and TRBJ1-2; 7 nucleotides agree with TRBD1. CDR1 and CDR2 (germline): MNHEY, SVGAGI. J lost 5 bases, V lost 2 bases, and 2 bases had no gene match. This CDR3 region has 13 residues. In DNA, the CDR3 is TGTGCCAGCAGTTACGGGGACAGATATGGCTACACCTTC. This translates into CASSYGDRYGYTF.

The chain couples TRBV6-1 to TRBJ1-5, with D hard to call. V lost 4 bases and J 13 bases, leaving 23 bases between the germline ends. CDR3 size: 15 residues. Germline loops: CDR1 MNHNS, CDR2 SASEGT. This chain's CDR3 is CASSAAAGLSGSQHF. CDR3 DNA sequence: TGTGCCAGCAGTGCCGCCGCGGGCCTCTCCGGTTCTCAGCATTTT.

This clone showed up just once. The CDR3 bases are TGTGCCAGCAGTCCCGCGGGAGCGGGAGGGCCTCTAGAGCAGTACTTC. This encodes CASSPAGAGGPLEQYF. The chain has TRBV27 and TRBJ2-7; 10 bases are a match to TRBD2. The CDR3 contains 16 residues. With V trimmed by 5 bases and J by 7 bases, 14 bases remained unmatched. The germline V gene has CDR1 MNHEY and CDR2 SMNVEV (reference sequence).

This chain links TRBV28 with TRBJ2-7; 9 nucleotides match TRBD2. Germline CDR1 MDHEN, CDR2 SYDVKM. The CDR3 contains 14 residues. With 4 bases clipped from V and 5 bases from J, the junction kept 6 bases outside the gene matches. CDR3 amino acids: CASSWREGQHEQYF. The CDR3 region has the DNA TGTGCCAGCAGTTGGCGGGAGGGCCAACACGAGCAGTACTTC.

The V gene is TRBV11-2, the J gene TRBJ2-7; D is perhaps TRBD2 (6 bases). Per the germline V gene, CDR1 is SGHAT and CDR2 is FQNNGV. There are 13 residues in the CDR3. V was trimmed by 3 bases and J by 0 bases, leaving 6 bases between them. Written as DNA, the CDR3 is TGTGCCAGCAGCTTCGGGAGCTCCTACGAGCAGTACGTC. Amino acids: CASSFGSSYEQYV.

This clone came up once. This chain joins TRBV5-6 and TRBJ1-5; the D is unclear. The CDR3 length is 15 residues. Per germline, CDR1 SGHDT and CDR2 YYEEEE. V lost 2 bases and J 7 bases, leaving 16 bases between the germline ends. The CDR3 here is CASSLGGYPSQPQHF. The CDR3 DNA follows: TGTGCCAGCAGCTTAGGCGGCTACCCCAGCCAGCCCCAGCATTTT.

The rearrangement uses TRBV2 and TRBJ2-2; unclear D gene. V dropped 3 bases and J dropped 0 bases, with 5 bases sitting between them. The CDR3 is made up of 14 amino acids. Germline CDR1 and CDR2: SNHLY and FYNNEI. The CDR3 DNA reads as TGTGCCAGCAGTGAGACACCGAACACCGGGGAGCTGTTTTTT. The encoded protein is CASSETPNTGELFF.

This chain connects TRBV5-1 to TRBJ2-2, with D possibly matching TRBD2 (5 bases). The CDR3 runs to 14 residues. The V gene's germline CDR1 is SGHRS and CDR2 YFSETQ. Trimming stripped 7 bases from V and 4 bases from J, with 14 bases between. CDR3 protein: CASRGWRLTGELFF. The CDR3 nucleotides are TGCGCCAGCCGAGGTTGGAGGCTCACCGGGGAGCTGTTTTTT.

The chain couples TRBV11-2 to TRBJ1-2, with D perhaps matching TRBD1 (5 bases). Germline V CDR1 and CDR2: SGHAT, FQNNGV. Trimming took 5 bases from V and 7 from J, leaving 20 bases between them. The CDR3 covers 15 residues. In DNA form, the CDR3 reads TGTGCCAGCAGCCACGAGCTCAGGGTACCGGGTGGCTACACCTTC. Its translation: CASSHELRVPGGYTF.

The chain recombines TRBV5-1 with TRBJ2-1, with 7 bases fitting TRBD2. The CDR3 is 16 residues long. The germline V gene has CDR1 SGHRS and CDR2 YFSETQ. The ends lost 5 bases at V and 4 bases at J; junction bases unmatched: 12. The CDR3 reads CASRPSSGLGYNEQFF. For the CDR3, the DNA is TGCGCCAGCAGACCTTCTAGCGGACTTGGATACAATGAGCAGTTCTTC. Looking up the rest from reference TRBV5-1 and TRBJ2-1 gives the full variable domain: KAGVTQTPRYLIKTRGQQVTLSCSPISGHRSVSWYQQTPGQGLQFLFEYFSETQRNKGNFPGRFSGRQFSNSRSEMNVSTLELGDSALYLCASRPSSGLGYNEQFFGPGTRLTVL.

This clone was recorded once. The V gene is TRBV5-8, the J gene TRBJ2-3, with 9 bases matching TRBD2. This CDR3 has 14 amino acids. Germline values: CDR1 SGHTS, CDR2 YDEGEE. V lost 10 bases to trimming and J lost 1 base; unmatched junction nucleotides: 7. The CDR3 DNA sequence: TGTGCCGGCTCTAGCGGGACCCGCACAGATACGCAGTATTTT. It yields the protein CAGSSGTRTDTQYF. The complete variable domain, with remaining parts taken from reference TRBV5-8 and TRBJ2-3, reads EAGVTQSPTHLIKTRGQQATLRCSPISGHTSVYWYQQALGLGLQFLLWYDEGEERNRGNFPPRFSGRQFPNYSSELNVNALELEDSALYLCAGSSGTRTDTQYFGPGTRLTVL.

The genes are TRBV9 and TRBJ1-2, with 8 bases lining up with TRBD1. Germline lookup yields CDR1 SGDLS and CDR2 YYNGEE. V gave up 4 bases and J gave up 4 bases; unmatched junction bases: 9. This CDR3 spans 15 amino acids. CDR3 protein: CASSRPGGSGYGYTF. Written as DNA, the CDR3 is TGTGCCAGCAGCAGACCAGGGGGCTCTGGCTATGGCTACACCTTC.